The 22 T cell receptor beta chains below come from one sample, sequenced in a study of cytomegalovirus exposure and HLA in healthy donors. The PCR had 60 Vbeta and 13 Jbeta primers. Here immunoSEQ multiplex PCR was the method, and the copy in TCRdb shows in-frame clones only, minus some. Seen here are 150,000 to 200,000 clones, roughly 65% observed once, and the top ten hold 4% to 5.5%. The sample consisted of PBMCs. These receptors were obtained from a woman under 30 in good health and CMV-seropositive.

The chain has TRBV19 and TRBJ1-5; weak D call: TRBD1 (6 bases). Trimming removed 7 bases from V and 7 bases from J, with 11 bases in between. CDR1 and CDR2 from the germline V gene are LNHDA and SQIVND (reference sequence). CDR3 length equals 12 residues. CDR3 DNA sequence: TGTGCCAGTAATCAGGGACAACAGCCCCAGCATTTT. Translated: CASNQGQQPQHF.

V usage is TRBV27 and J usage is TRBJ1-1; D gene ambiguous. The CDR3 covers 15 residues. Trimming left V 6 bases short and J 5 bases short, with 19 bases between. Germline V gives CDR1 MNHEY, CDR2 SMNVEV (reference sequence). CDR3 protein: CASSSEGFRRTEAFF. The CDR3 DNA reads TGTGCCAGCAGCTCCGAGGGTTTTAGAAGAACTGAAGCTTTCTTT.

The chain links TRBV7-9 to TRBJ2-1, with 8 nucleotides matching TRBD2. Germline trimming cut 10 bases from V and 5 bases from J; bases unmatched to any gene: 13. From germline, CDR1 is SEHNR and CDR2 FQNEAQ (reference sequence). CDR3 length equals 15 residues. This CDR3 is CATSRGGAPHNEQFF. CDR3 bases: TGTGCCACCTCCCGGGGGGGGGCCCCCCACAATGAGCAGTTCTTC.

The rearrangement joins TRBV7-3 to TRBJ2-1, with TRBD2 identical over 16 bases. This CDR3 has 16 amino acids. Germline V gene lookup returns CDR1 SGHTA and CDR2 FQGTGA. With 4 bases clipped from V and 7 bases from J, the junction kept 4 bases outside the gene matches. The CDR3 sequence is CASSSGLAGGENEQFF. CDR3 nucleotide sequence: TGTGCCAGCAGCTCGGGACTAGCGGGAGGGGAGAATGAGCAGTTCTTC. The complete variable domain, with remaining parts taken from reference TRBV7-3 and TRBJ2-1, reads GAGVSQTPSNKVTEKGKYVELRCDPISGHTALYWYRQSLGQGPEFLIYFQGTGAADDSGLPNDRFFAVRPEGSVSTLKIQRTERGDSAVYLCASSSGLAGGENEQFFGPGTRLTVL.

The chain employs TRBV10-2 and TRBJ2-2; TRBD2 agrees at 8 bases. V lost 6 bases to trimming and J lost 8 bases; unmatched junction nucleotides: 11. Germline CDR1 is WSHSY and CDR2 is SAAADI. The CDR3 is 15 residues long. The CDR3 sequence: CASSRPGLDKGELFF. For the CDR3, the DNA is TGCGCCAGCAGCCGACCGGGACTAGATAAAGGGGAGCTGTTTTTT.

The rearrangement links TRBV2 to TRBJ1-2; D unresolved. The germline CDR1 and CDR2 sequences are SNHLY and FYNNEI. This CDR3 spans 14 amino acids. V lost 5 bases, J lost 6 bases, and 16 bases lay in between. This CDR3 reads CASSPVLSYHGYTF. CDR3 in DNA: TGTGCCAGCAGTCCGGTTTTAAGTTACCATGGCTACACCTTC.

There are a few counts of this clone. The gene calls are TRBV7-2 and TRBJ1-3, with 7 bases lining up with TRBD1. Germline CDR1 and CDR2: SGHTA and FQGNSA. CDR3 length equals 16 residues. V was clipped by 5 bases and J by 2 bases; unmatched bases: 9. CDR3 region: CASSPYPGQPGNTIYF. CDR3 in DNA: TGTGCCAGCAGCCCTTACCCGGGACAGCCTGGAAACACCATATATTTT.

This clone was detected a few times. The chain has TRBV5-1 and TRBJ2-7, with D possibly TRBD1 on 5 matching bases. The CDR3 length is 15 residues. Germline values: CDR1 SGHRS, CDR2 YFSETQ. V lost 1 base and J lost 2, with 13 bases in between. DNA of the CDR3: TGCGCCAGCAGCTTGATTGCAGGGCCAACCTACGAGCAGTACTTC. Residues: CASSLIAGPTYEQYF.

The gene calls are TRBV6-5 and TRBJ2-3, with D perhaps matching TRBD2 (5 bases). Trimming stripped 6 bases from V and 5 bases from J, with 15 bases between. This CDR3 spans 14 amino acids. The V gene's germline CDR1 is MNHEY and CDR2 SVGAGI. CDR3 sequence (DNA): TGTGCCAGCAGGCGGACTCCTCTAGGAGATACGCAGTATTTT. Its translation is CASRRTPLGDTQYF.

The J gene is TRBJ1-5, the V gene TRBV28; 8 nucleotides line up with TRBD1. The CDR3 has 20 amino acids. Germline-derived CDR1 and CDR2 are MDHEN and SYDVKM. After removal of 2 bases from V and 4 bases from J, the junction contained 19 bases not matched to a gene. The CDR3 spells CASSLPTGVIIQERNQPQHF. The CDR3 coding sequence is TGTGCCAGCAGTTTACCGACAGGGGTAATAATCCAAGAGAGAAATCAGCCCCAGCATTTT.

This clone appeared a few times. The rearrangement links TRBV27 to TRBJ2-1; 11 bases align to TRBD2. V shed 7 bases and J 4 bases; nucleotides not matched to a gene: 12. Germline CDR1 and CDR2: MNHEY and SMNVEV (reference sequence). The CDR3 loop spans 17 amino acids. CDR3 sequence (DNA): TGTGCCAGCAACGTGCGTAGCGGGGGGGAGCTATACAATGAGCAGTTCTTC. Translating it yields CASNVRSGGELYNEQFF.

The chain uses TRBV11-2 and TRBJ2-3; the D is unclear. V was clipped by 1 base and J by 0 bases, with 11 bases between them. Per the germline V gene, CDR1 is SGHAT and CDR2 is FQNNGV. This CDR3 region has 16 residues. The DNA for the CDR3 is TGTGCCAGCAGCTTAGGGGTAGCCGCTAGCACAGATACGCAGTATTTT. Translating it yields CASSLGVAASTDTQYF.

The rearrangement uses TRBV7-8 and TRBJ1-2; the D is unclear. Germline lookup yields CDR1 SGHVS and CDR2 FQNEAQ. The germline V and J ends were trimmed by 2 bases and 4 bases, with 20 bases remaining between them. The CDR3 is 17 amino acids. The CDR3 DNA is TGTGCCAGCAGCTTATATTTTTCGGACTTCGGTATCTATGGCTACACCTTC. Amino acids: CASSLYFSDFGIYGYTF.

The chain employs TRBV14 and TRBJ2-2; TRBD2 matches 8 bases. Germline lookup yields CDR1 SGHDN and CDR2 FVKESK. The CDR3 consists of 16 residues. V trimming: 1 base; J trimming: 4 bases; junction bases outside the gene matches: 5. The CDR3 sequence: CASSQAWTSSTGELFF. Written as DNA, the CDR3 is TGTGCCAGCAGCCAAGCCTGGACTAGCAGCACCGGGGAGCTGTTTTTT.

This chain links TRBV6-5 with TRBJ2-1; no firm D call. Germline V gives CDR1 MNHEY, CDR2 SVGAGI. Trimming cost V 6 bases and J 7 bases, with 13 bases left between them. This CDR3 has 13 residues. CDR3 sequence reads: CASSPLRRNEQFF. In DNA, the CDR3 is TGTGCCAGCAGCCCCCTGCGTCGAAATGAGCAGTTCTTC.

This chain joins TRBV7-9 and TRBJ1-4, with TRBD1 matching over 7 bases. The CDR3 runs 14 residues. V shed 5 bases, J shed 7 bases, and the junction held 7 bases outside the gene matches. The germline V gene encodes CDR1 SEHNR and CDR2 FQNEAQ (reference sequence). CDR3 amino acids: CASSPGTASEKLFF. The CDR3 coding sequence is TGTGCCAGCAGCCCTGGGACAGCCAGTGAAAAACTGTTTTTT.

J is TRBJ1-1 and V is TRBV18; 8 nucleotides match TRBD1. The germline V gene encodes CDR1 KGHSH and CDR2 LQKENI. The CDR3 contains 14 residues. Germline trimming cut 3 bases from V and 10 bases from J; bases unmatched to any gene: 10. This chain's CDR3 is CASSPQGQGVGAFF. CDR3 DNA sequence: TGTGCCAGCTCACCTCAAGGACAGGGTGTGGGAGCTTTCTTT.

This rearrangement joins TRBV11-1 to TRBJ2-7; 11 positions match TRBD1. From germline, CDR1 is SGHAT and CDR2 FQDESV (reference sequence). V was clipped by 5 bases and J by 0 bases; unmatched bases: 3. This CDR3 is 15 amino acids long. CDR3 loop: CASSLGTGGSYEQYF. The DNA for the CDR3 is TGTGCCAGCAGCCTCGGGACAGGGGGCTCCTACGAGCAGTACTTC.

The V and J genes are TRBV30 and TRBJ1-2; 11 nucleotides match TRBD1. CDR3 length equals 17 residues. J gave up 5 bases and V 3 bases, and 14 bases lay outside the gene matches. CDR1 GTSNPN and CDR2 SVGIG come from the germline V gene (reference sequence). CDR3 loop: CAWRKAGTGGYAYGYTF. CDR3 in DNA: TGTGCCTGGAGGAAAGCTGGGACAGGGGGTTATGCTTATGGCTACACCTTC.

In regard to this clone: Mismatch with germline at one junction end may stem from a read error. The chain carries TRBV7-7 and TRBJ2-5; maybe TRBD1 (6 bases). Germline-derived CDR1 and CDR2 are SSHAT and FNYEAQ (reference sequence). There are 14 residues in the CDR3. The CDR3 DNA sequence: TGTGCTAGCAGCTTAGGGACATACCAAGAGACCCAGTACTTC. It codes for CASSLGTYQETQYF.

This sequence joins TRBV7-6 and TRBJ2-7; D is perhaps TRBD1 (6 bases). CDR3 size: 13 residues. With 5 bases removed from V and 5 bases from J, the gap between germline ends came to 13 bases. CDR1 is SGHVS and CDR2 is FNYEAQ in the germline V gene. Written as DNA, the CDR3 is TGTGCCAGCAGCGGGGGCCGACGGAACGAGCAGTACTTC. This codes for CASSGGRRNEQYF.

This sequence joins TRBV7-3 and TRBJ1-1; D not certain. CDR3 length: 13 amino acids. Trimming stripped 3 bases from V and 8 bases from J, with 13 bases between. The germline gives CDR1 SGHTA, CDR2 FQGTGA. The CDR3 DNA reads TGTGCCAGCAGCTTCGATTCACAGTCCGAAGCTTTCTTT. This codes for CASSFDSQSEAFF.